Listed below are T cell receptor beta chains from one sample, sequenced in a study of CD8 T cells in Susac syndrome. In TCRdb, the immunoSEQ multiplex PCR reads were re-called with MiXCR into one record per CDR3 protein. This sample has around 190,000 distinct CDR3 sequences, with about 95% found just once. Sequenced sample: CD4+ T cells from PBMCs. These receptors all stem from a human donor in good health. Both conserved end residues are part of each CDR3. The order of the fields is J gene, clone size, D gene, CDR3 length, V gene, CDR3 DNA, CDR3 protein. A D gene is named only where the DNA matches it firmly. The size field is filled for only some rows; it gives once, few, many or a size class.

TRBJ2-1 | few | TRBD2 | 14 | TRBV7-3 | TGTGCCAGCAGCTTGGGACTAGTGTACAATGAGCAGTTCTTC | CASSLGLVYNEQFF
TRBJ2-1 | . | TRBD2 | 15 | TRBV19 | TGTGCCAGCGTTCGAAATAGCGGGAGGACCGATGAGCAGTTCTTC | CASVRNSGRTDEQFF
TRBJ2-4 | once | TRBD1 | 14 | TRBV12-3/TRBV12-4 | TGTGCCAGCAGTTTGGGACAGGGTTTAAACATTCAGTACTTC | CASSLGQGLNIQYF
TRBJ1-3 | . | . | 15 | TRBV20-1 | TGCAGTGCTCCGACAGAAGATAACCATGGAAACACCATATATTTT | CSAPTEDNHGNTIYF
TRBJ1-1 | . | . | 13 | TRBV15 | TGTGCCACCAGCAGAGATCAGGGCCTTGAAGCTTTCTTT | CATSRDQGLEAFF
TRBJ2-2 | . | . | 12 | TRBV12-5 | TGTGCTAGTGGACTGAGCGGCGGGGAGCTGTTTTTT | CASGLSGGELFF
TRBJ2-1 | . | TRBD2 | 13 | TRBV29-1 | TGCAGCGTCCGTAGCGGGAGCTACAATGAGCAGTTCTTC | CSVRSGSYNEQFF
TRBJ2-3 | . | TRBD2 | 13 | TRBV20-1 | TGCAGTGCTAAACTAGCGGGCACAGATACGCAGTATTTT | CSAKLAGTDTQYF
TRBJ2-5 | . | . | 14 | TRBV4-2 | TGTGCCAGCAGCCAAGATGGTGGGAGAGGGACCCAGTACTTC | CASSQDGGRGTQYF
TRBJ2-1 | . | . | 13 | TRBV14 | TGTGCCAGCAGCCAAGGACAGCGAAGGGGACAGTTCTTC | CASSQGQRRGQFF
TRBJ2-3 | . | TRBD2 | 15 | TRBV24-1 | TGTGCCACCAGTGCGTTAGCGGGAGGAGCAGATACGCAGTATTTT | CATSALAGGADTQYF
TRBJ2-2 | . | TRBD2 | 18 | TRBV7-9 | TGTGCCAGCAGCTTAGCGTTCGGCTCTAGCGGAACCACCGGGGAGCTGTTTTTT | CASSLAFGSSGTTGELFF
TRBJ2-5 | . | . | 14 | TRBV29-1 | TGCAGCGTTGAAGATCCCAGGGGTCGAGAGACCCAGTACTTC | CSVEDPRGRETQYF
TRBJ2-1 | . | TRBD2 | 12 | TRBV12-3/TRBV12-4 | TGTGCCAGCAGGACGGGACTACCCCGGCTGTTCTTC | CASRTGLPRLFF
TRBJ2-3 | . | . | 14 | TRBV7-2 | TGTGCCAGCAGCCTAAGGAGGGATCAAGATACGCAGTATTTT | CASSLRRDQDTQYF
TRBJ2-3 | . | . | 15 | TRBV20-1 | TGCAGTGCTCCACGTCGGAGGGGCAGCACAGATACGCAGTATTTT | CSAPRRRGSTDTQYF
TRBJ2-5 | . | . | 13 | TRBV9 | TGTGCCAGCAGCGTAGTAGCTGAAGAGACCCAGTACTTC | CASSVVAEETQYF
TRBJ2-1 | . | . | 14 | TRBV2 | TGTGCCAGCAGGGAGCAGGGTATTGGTGGTGAGCAGTTCTTC | CASREQGIGGEQFF
TRBJ2-2 | . | . | 14 | TRBV11-3 | TGTGCCAGCAGCTCTCAGGGTGCGGTCGGGGAGCTGTTTTTT | CASSSQGAVGELFF
TRBJ1-2 | . | . | 15 | TRBV15 | TGTGCCACCAGCAGAGAAGGAGGGTCTGACTATGGCTACACCTTC | CATSREGGSDYGYTF
TRBJ2-1 | . | . | 14 | TRBV9 | TGTGCCAGCAGCGTACCGACTCCTCGGAATGAGCAGTTCTTC | CASSVPTPRNEQFF
TRBJ2-7 | . | . | 11 | TRBV28 | TGTGCCAGCAGTGCCTACTACGAGCAGTACTTC | CASSAYYEQYF
TRBJ2-7 | . | TRBD2 | 14 | TRBV4-2 | TGTGCCAGCAGCCAGAGCCTAGCGGGACGGGAGCAGTACTTC | CASSQSLAGREQYF
TRBJ2-1 | . | TRBD2 | 16 | TRBV4-1 | TGCGCCAGCAGCAACCTAGCGGGAGCCCGAGAGAATGAGCAGTTCTTC | CASSNLAGARENEQFF
TRBJ2-3 | once | . | 14 | TRBV24-1 | TGTGCCACCAGTCCCCCGGCAGAGCGGGATACGCAGTATTTT | CATSPPAERDTQYF
TRBJ2-3 | . | . | 15 | TRBV4-3 | TGCGCCAGCAGCATTCGGAGTGTCGGCACAGATACGCAGTATTTT | CASSIRSVGTDTQYF
TRBJ2-3 | . | . | 15 | TRBV20-1 | TGCAGTGCTACCGACTTGGACAGTTCCACAGATACGCAGTATTTT | CSATDLDSSTDTQYF
TRBJ2-5 | . | TRBD2 | 16 | TRBV29-1 | TGCAGCTGCGTTGGCGGGAGAGAAGGCCTACAAGAGACCCAGTACTTC | CSCVGGREGLQETQYF
TRBJ2-7 | once | TRBD1 | 14 | TRBV27 | TGTGCCAGCAGTCTGGACAGGACCACCTACGAGCAGTACTTC | CASSLDRTTYEQYF
TRBJ1-2 | once | . | 12 | TRBV27 | TGTGCCAGCTCTGCGGAGGGCTATGGCTACACCTTC | CASSAEGYGYTF
TRBJ2-7 | . | TRBD1 | 12 | TRBV7-2 | TGTGCCAGCAGTCTGGACAGGCGCGAGCAGTACTTC | CASSLDRREQYF
TRBJ2-7 | . | . | 15 | TRBV7-2 | TGTGCCAGCACCCCCATGGGGTACGCCTCCTACGAGCAGTACTTC | CASTPMGYASYEQYF
TRBJ2-7 | . | TRBD1 | 12 | TRBV6-6 | TGTGCCAGCAGAGGGACAGAGTACGAGCAGTACTTC | CASRGTEYEQYF
TRBJ2-1 | . | TRBD1 | 15 | TRBV5-1 | TGCGCCAGCAGCCTATCGGGACAGGGGCTCAATGAGCAGTTCTTC | CASSLSGQGLNEQFF
TRBJ2-5 | . | TRBD1 | 15 | TRBV13 | TGTGCCAGCAGCATTGGACAGGGGTTTTTAGAGACCCAGTACTTC | CASSIGQGFLETQYF
TRBJ1-2 | . | . | 12 | TRBV20-1 | TGCAGTGCTAGTTCGGGGGACTATGGCTACACCTTC | CSASSGDYGYTF
TRBJ1-1 | . | . | 14 | TRBV7-2 | TGTGCCAGCAGCTTAGCGGCAGCTTCCACTGAAGCTTTCTTT | CASSLAAASTEAFF
TRBJ1-2 | . | . | 14 | TRBV4-3 | TGCGCCAGCAGCCAAGGATCAGGGCTTAAAGGCTACACCTTC | CASSQGSGLKGYTF
TRBJ2-1 | . | . | 15 | TRBV5-4 | TGTGCCAGCAGCTTGGCGGCGGGACAGAGCGATGAGCAGTTCTTC | CASSLAAGQSDEQFF
TRBJ2-1 | . | TRBD1 | 15 | TRBV5-1 | TGCGCCAGCAGCTCCCGGGACAGGGGAGGTAATGAGCAGTTCTTC | CASSSRDRGGNEQFF
TRBJ1-5 | . | . | 13 | TRBV20-1 | TGCAGTGCTAGTTATCCCAACAATCAGCCCCAGCATTTT | CSASYPNNQPQHF
TRBJ1-1 | . | . | 14 | TRBV28 | TGTGCCAGCAGTTTACCGCGTCGGAACACTGAAGCTTTCTTT | CASSLPRRNTEAFF
TRBJ1-1 | . | . | 11 | TRBV30 | TGTGCCTGGATCGGGGACACTGAAGCTTTCTTT | CAWIGDTEAFF
TRBJ2-2 | once | . | 12 | TRBV3-1 | TGTGCCAGCAGCCACCCTCGCGGGGAGCTGTTTTTT | CASSHPRGELFF
TRBJ2-2 | . | TRBD1 | 17 | TRBV5-1 | TGCGCCAGCGGGTTAACCCGGGACAGGACAAACACCGGGGAGCTGTTTTTT | CASGLTRDRTNTGELFF
TRBJ1-1 | . | . | 13 | TRBV12-3/TRBV12-4 | TGTGCCAGCAGTCCCATCTTTCCCGGTGAAGCTTTCTTT | CASSPIFPGEAFF
TRBJ2-5 | . | . | 14 | TRBV5-1 | TGCGCCAGCAGCTTGGCCCTAATCCAAGAGACCCAGTACTTC | CASSLALIQETQYF
TRBJ2-5 | . | . | 13 | TRBV30 | TGTGCCTGGAGTGGCGGGCAGGGAGAGACCCAGTACTTC | CAWSGGQGETQYF
TRBJ2-7 | . | . | 14 | TRBV30 | TGTGCCTGGGGTTCGCCGGGAGTTTTCTACGAGCAGTACTTC | CAWGSPGVFYEQYF